This TCR beta chain was observed in a study of CD8+CD57+ T cells in acquired aplastic anemia (dated by TCRdb to 2016 to 2019). Some background on the complete study: DNA extracted from sorted CD4+ and CD8+ cells had a mean of roughly 3 ug, with a range of about 0.19 to 27.4 ug. An average of around 10 million reads for CD4+ cells and approximately 11 million reads for CD8+ cells was obtained from healthy donor samples. Paper-wide results and their limitations: Twenty-nine CD8+ CDR3 sequences were found in both patients and controls but appeared to be highly expressed in patients and within the immunodominant clones of the patients. Patients and healthy controls showed no significant difference in CD8+ Simpson's diversity (P=0.060).

The study deep-sequenced TCR repertoires of sorted CD4+ and CD8+ blood T cells from severe aplastic anemia patients and healthy subjects. Ficoll-Paque density gradient centrifugation was used to isolate peripheral blood mononuclear cells. Before DNA was extracted, CD4+ and CD8+ T cells were sorted using either FACS or magnetic beads. In the case of this clonotype: There is no known antigen for this receptor. No qualities accompany the bases; no much larger clone lies one base away.

Via the germline V gene (reference sequence), CDR1 is MNHEY and CDR2 SMNVEV. Including cysteine and phenylalanine, the CDR3 has 15 amino acids. The kept DNA is CDR3 alone, 45 bases in frame from the first base. Trimming leaves V shorter by 3 bases and J shorter by 4 bases, with the junction holding 5 bases beyond the gene matches. Genomic DNA served as template for TCR beta VDJ combination and CDR3 sequence profiling. An Illumina HiSeq 2000 was used for TCR repertoire sequencing. The study's processing was this. TRBV/TRBJ rearrangement plots, CDR3 size and DJ length profiles, and Simpson's diversity index were used to evaluate the repertoires. Whichever DNA sequence was most abundant in the deep sequencing data was defined as the immunodominant clone. CDR3 amino acid sequences were screened for sharing across subjects and were compared with published repertoires and the VDJdb database. Starting from the raw public reads, TCRdb applied fastp trimming at Q25, assembled clones with MiXCR and retained in-frame beta chains. Every CDR3 protein is listed once, alongside the most common genes and DNA of its rows. These V and J calls are TCRdb output, not the study's own analysis. The sample has approximately 99,000 distinct CDR3 sequences on record, around 50% of them singletons. About a third of the sample comes from the top ten.

In this chain, TRBV27 is recombined with TRBJ2-2; TRBD2 aligns with 7 central bases. The source is a human donor in good health, serving as a control. The specimen sequenced was sorted CD4+, CD8+, or CD8+CD57+ T cells (not recorded which) from PBMCs. In nucleotide form, the sequence is TGTGCCAGCAGTTTTGCGGGGGAAGGCACCGGGGAGCTGTTTTTT. This sequence encodes CASSFAGEGTGELFF.